A selection of T cell receptor beta chains follows, all from one sample in a study of T cell repertoires in cytomegalovirus infection. No antigen has been assigned to these receptors. TCRdb re-analysed the reads in MiXCR, keeping a single row per CDR3 protein. The sample consists of approximately 280,000 distinct CDR3 sequences, roughly 21% of them appearing once. The specimen was cultured PBMCs, collected from culture after CMV antigen stimulation. The receptor source for this set is a human donor in good health (CMV status not recorded). Some clones in this sample may be carry-over from other donors' samples. Both conserved end residues are part of each CDR3. A D gene is named only where the DNA matches it firmly. Some rows have no size entry. The others give once, few or many, or a class for an expanded clone.

abundance	v_gene	j_gene	d_gene	CDR3aa	CDR3nt
few	TRBV20-1	TRBJ1-5	NA	CSARYGGAKSNQPQHF	TGCAGTGCTAGATATGGGGGCGCGAAAAGCAATCAGCCCCAGCATTTT
NA	TRBV6-5	TRBJ2-3	TRBD2	CASSLLAGGWIDTQYF	TGTGCCAGCAGTCTGCTAGCGGGAGGGTGGATAGATACGCAGTATTTT
many	TRBV7-2	TRBJ2-4	TRBD2	CASTLYSGSANIQYF	TGTGCCAGCACTCTCTATAGCGGGAGTGCAAACATTCAGTACTTC
NA	TRBV27	TRBJ1-3	TRBD1	CVSSLTGLGGNTIYF	TGTGTCAGCAGTTTGACAGGGCTAGGTGGAAACACCATATATTTT
NA	TRBV7-6	TRBJ2-7	NA	CASSPRGGPFTYEQYF	TGTGCCAGCAGCCCTAGGGGGGGGCCTTTTACCTACGAGCAGTACTTC
NA	TRBV12-3/TRBV12-4	TRBJ2-1	TRBD2	CASSLATSGAYNEQFF	TGTGCCAGCAGTTTAGCGACTAGCGGGGCCTACAATGAGCAGTTCTTC
many	TRBV7-2	TRBJ1-1	NA	CASSWSHSGGTEAFF	TGTGCCAGCAGCTGGAGTCATTCGGGGGGGACTGAAGCTTTCTTT
few	TRBV5-8	TRBJ2-3	NA	CASSLERAGTDTQYF	TGTGCCAGCAGCTTGGAAAGGGCAGGGACCGATACGCAGTATTTT
many	TRBV12-3/TRBV12-4	TRBJ2-6	NA	CASSLRGSGANVLTF	TGTGCCAGCAGTTTACGGGGGTCTGGGGCCAACGTCCTGACTTTC
NA	TRBV30	TRBJ2-1	NA	CAWSGIGRRYNEHFF	TGTGCCTGGAGTGGAATCGGGAGAAGATACAATGAGCATTTCTTC
NA	TRBV9	TRBJ2-2	TRBD1	CASSVQGARVTGELFF	TGTGCCAGCAGCGTCCAGGGGGCGCGGGTCACCGGGGAGCTGTTTTTT
NA	TRBV20-1	TRBJ1-2	TRBD1	CSASHRGREYGYTF	TGCAGTGCTAGTCACAGGGGGCGAGAGTATGGCTACACCTTC
few	TRBV12-3/TRBV12-4	TRBJ2-4	NA	CASTSGLAKNIQYF	TGTGCCAGCACCTCAGGACTAGCCAAAAACATTCAGTACTTC
few	TRBV12-3/TRBV12-4	TRBJ2-6	NA	CASSTSPSGANVLTF	TGTGCCAGCAGTACGAGTCCGTCTGGGGCCAACGTCCTGACTTTC
once	TRBV6-8	TRBJ2-5	NA	CASSKGASRALAELQETQYF	TGTGCCAGCAGCAAGGGGGCTAGTAGGGCGCTAGCGGAACTACAAGAGACCCAGTACTTC
few	TRBV19	TRBJ1-1	NA	CASSFGRENTEAFF	TGTGCCAGCAGTTTCGGCAGGGAGAACACTGAAGCTTTCTTT
NA	TRBV6-5	TRBJ1-1	NA	CAARRPSNTEAFF	TGTGCCGCCCGTAGGCCCTCGAACACTGAAGCTTTCTTT
few	TRBV7-6	TRBJ1-1	NA	CASSSSDKNTEAFF	TGTGCCAGCAGCTCCTCGGACAAGAACACTGAAGCTTTCTTT
many	TRBV7-8	TRBJ2-3	NA	CASSFFVSTDTQYF	TGTGCCAGCAGCTTTTTTGTTAGCACAGATACGCAGTATTTT
NA	TRBV30	TRBJ1-1	NA	CAWKKQGGTEAFF	TGTGCCTGGAAAAAACAGGGAGGCACTGAAGCTTTCTTT
NA	TRBV27	TRBJ2-7	NA	CASSLSYDGTYEQYF	TGTGCCAGCAGTTTAAGCTATGACGGAACCTACGAGCAGTACTTC
many	TRBV4-1	TRBJ1-5	NA	CASSQANDQPQHF	TGCGCCAGCAGCCAGGCCAATGATCAGCCCCAGCATTTT
many	TRBV7-2	TRBJ2-3	TRBD2	CASSRVGLAPTGTDTQYF	TGTGCCAGCAGCCGGGTGGGACTAGCCCCGACCGGGACAGATACGCAGTATTTT
NA	TRBV20-1	TRBJ2-5	NA	CSARDPAPIRTQYF	TGCAGTGCTAGAGATCCCGCCCCCATACGGACCCAGTACTTC
few	TRBV28	TRBJ2-7	TRBD2	CASSLDGTSGSYEQYF	TGTGCCAGCAGCCTCGATGGGACTAGCGGCTCCTACGAGCAGTACTTC
NA	TRBV10-3	TRBJ2-1	NA	CATRQGLGGNEQFF	TGTGCCACTCGACAGGGTCTGGGGGGAAATGAGCAGTTCTTC
NA	TRBV20-1	TRBJ2-3	TRBD2	CSASSVAGGFDTQYF	TGCAGTGCTAGCAGCGTAGCGGGAGGTTTTGATACGCAGTATTTT
few	TRBV7-6	TRBJ2-3	NA	CASSRGRAGTSTDTQYF	TGTGCCAGCAGCCGCGGCCGCGCGGGAACTAGCACAGATACGCAGTATTTT
NA	TRBV7-9	TRBJ2-3	TRBD1	CASSLAPTGEALNTQYF	TGTGCCAGCAGCTTAGCCCCGACAGGGGAAGCACTCAATACGCAGTATTTT
NA	TRBV18	TRBJ1-2	TRBD1	CASSPSTGVDYGYTF	TGTGCCAGCTCACCATCGACAGGGGTGGACTATGGCTACACCTTC
few	TRBV11-2	TRBJ1-3	NA	CASRPQAYSGNTIYF	TGTGCCAGCAGACCACAGGCCTATTCTGGAAACACCATATATTTT
NA	TRBV12-3/TRBV12-4	TRBJ1-1	NA	CASKLGGNTEAFF	TGTGCCAGCAAGCTCGGGGGGAACACTGAAGCTTTCTTT
NA	TRBV4-2	TRBJ2-1	TRBD2	CASSLKRGGGVNEQFF	TGTGCCAGCAGCCTGAAGCGCGGCGGGGGAGTAAATGAGCAGTTCTTC
NA	TRBV6-6	TRBJ1-2	TRBD1	CASSLGTGNFGGYTF	TGTGCCAGCAGTTTAGGGACAGGGAATTTCGGGGGCTACACCTTC
NA	TRBV19	TRBJ2-5	TRBD2	CASTPGLAGGTQYF	TGTGCCAGTACCCCGGGACTAGCCGGAGGGACCCAGTACTTC
NA	TRBV5-1	TRBJ2-5	TRBD1	CASTVTTGWWQETQYF	TGCGCCAGCACTGTGACGACAGGGTGGTGGCAAGAGACCCAGTACTTC
NA	TRBV18	TRBJ1-1	NA	CASSPPDGLEAFF	TGTGCCAGCTCACCACCGGACGGGTTAGAAGCTTTCTTT